A few counts support the clone carrying this T cell receptor beta chain. This sample was taken from a study of blood T cell repertoires in COVID-19. Study summary: COVID-19 samples, acute and convalescent, were from the United States, Italy and Spain. In each case, the material was cDNA or gDNA derived from T cells, B-cell-depleted T cells, or PBMCs.

V trimming: 2 bases; J trimming: 1 base; junction bases outside the gene matches: 12. The CDR3 loop spans 18 amino acids. The germline V gene encodes CDR1 SGHTA and CDR2 FQGNSA. Methods used by the authors: Amplification with reference gene primers provided the estimates of nucleated cell counts. Sequencing was performed with immunoSEQ multiplex PCR; in TCRdb, only in-frame clones are kept and a portion is missing. Clone size and V and J calls were adopted from that table, with D and trimming inferred from the DNA. The sample has fewer than 200,000 clones; just under 95% are singletons. The genes are TRBV7-2 and TRBJ1-1, with 8 bases fitting TRBD1. This clonotype originated in a woman in her 50s with acute or convalescent COVID-19. Sample: peripheral blood. This CDR3 reads CASSLPRTGSLGNTEAFF. The CDR3 bases are TGTGCCAGCAGCTTACCCCGGACAGGGAGTTTAGGGAACACTGAAGCTTTCTTT.